This entry lists 19 T cell receptor beta chains sequenced from one sample in a study of OX40 agonist ivuxolimab in advanced cancers. Only in-frame clones appear in the TCRdb table, and some are missing; sequencing was by immunoSEQ multiplex PCR. Of 70,000 or so clones in the sample, 88% are singletons; the top ten hold less than 0.8%. Sequenced here: CD4+ or CD8+ T cells sorted from blood, sampled in a trial of the OX40 agonist ivuxolimab. The receptors stem from an adult with an advanced solid tumor such as melanoma, head and neck, liver or kidney cancer.

The J gene is TRBJ1-4, the V gene TRBV25-1; D perhaps matches TRBD1 (5 bases). The CDR3 is 16 amino acids. V lost 2 bases to trimming and J lost 2 bases, with 12 bases between them. The germline CDR1 and CDR2 sequences are MGHDK and SYGVNS. The CDR3 spells CASSEGREVTNEKLFF. The CDR3 DNA reads as TGTGCCAGCAGTGAAGGCAGGGAGGTTACTAATGAAAAACTGTTTTTT. Based on the CDR3 plus reference TRBV25-1 and TRBJ1-4, the full variable domain is EADIYQTPRYLVIGTGKKITLECSQTMGHDKMYWYQQDPGMELHLIHYSYGVNSTEKGDLSSESTVSRIRTEHFPLTLESARPSHTSQYLCASSEGREVTNEKLFFGSGTQLSVL.

The V gene is TRBV9, the J gene TRBJ2-1, with D unclear. V lost 0 bases to trimming and J lost 6 bases, with 13 bases between them. CDR1 and CDR2 (germline): SGDLS, YYNGEE. CDR3 length: 15 residues. The CDR3 DNA reads as TGTGCCAGCAGCGTAGTCCCCGTGAGGCCCAATGAGCAGTTCTTC. It specifies CASSVVPVRPNEQFF.

The gene calls are TRBV6-5 and TRBJ1-1; unclear D gene. V lost 2 bases, J lost 1 base, and 8 bases lay in between. The CDR3 is 14 residues long. Germline CDR1 reads MNHEY; CDR2 reads SVGAGI. The CDR3 region is CASSYGRKNTEAFF. The CDR3 DNA is TGTGCCAGCAGTTACGGGCGGAAGAACACTGAAGCTTTCTTT.

CDR3 region: CASSPWTGSGANVLTF. DNA of the CDR3: TGCGCCAGCAGTCCTTGGACAGGCTCTGGGGCCAACGTCCTGACTTTC. The chain is built from TRBV5-1 and TRBJ2-6; 7 nucleotides agree with TRBD1. The CDR3 consists of 16 residues. The V segment lost 5 bases and the J segment 0 bases; nucleotides outside the gene matches: 5. CDR1 and CDR2 (germline): SGHRS, YFSETQ. The complete variable domain, with remaining parts taken from reference TRBV5-1 and TRBJ2-6, reads KAGVTQTPRYLIKTRGQQVTLSCSPISGHRSVSWYQQTPGQGLQFLFEYFSETQRNKGNFPGRFSGRQFSNSRSEMNVSTLELGDSALYLCASSPWTGSGANVLTFGAGSRLTVL.

CDR3: CASSKARDRRRYEAFF. In nucleotides, the CDR3 is TGTGCCAGCAGCAAAGCCCGGGACAGAAGACGCTATGAAGCTTTCTTT. The rearrangement uses TRBV7-8 and TRBJ1-1; 7 bases map to TRBD1. The CDR3 has 16 residues. V lost 5 bases, J lost 7 bases, and 16 bases stayed unmatched. CDR1 is SGHVS, CDR2 FQNEAQ, per germline.

The chain links TRBV6-5 to TRBJ1-1; TRBD1 matches 7 bases. This CDR3 comprises 14 residues. After removal of 8 bases from V and 4 bases from J, the junction contained 10 bases not matched to a gene. Germline values: CDR1 MNHEY, CDR2 SVGAGI. CDR3 sequence: CASLRSQGSTEAFF. The CDR3 DNA reads as TGTGCCAGCCTAAGATCACAGGGGAGCACTGAAGCTTTCTTT.

The chain joins TRBV11-2 to TRBJ1-5; D gene ambiguous. The CDR3 runs 15 residues. V was shortened by 0 bases and J by 4 bases, with 10 bases between the two germline ends. Germline assignment: CDR1 SGHAT and CDR2 FQNNGV. Written as DNA, the CDR3 is TGTGCCAGCAGCTTAGATCTGAACGGAAATCAGCCCCAGCATTTT. Amino acids: CASSLDLNGNQPQHF.

CDR3 sequence (DNA): TGTGCCAGCAGTTTACAAGGACTGGACCACTACGAGCAGTACTTC. This sequence encodes CASSLQGLDHYEQYF. The rearrangement joins TRBV6-1 to TRBJ2-7, with D perhaps matching TRBD2 (5 bases). The V and J ends lost 5 bases and 3 bases respectively, with 17 bases between them. The CDR3 consists of 15 residues. Germline V gives CDR1 MNHNS, CDR2 SASEGT.

This clone was observed a few times. V and J are TRBV5-6 and TRBJ1-3; D might be TRBD1 (6 bases). Germline-derived CDR1 and CDR2 are SGHDT and YYEEEE. The CDR3 sequence is 14 residues long. Between the trimmed V and J ends, which lost 3 bases and 2 bases, there was a span of 9 bases. Written as DNA, the CDR3 is TGTGCCAGCAGCTGGACAGTCGCTGGAAACACCATATATTTT. This codes for CASSWTVAGNTIYF.

CDR3 protein: CAIKGALNTEAFF. CDR3 in DNA: TGTGCCATCAAAGGGGCTTTGAACACTGAAGCTTTCTTT. The chain recombines TRBV10-3 with TRBJ1-1; D perhaps matches TRBD1 (5 bases). CDR3 size: 13 residues. V was cut by 7 bases and J by 0 bases, with 9 bases left in between. Germline loops: CDR1 ENHRY, CDR2 SYGVKD.

The chain links TRBV18 to TRBJ2-7, with D possibly being TRBD1 (5 bases). Trimming took 0 bases from V and 9 from J, leaving 15 bases between them. Germline V gives CDR1 KGHSH, CDR2 LQKENI. This CDR3 has 14 residues. This CDR3 is CASSPPTGRETQYF. CDR3 bases: TGTGCCAGCTCACCACCGACGGGCAGGGAAACGCAGTACTTC.

The chain employs TRBV29-1 and TRBJ1-1, with D perhaps TRBD1 (6 bases). Trimming left V 6 bases short and J 3 bases short, with 23 bases between. Germline lookup yields CDR1 SQVTM and CDR2 ANQGSEA. CDR3 length: 16 amino acids. The CDR3, as DNA: TGCAGCGTGCCACTGGGCAGGGGAGTTGCGCACACTGAAGCTTTCTTT. This sequence encodes CSVPLGRGVAHTEAFF.

This clone has a single count. This sequence joins TRBV5-4 and TRBJ1-2, with D perhaps matching TRBD1 (5 bases). Germline V lookup: CDR1 SGHNT, CDR2 YYREEE (reference sequence). CDR3 size: 14 residues. V lost 5 bases, J lost 3 bases, and 14 bases lay in between. This chain's CDR3 is CASRDLREDYGYTF. For the CDR3, the DNA is TGTGCCAGCAGAGACCTCAGGGAGGACTATGGCTACACCTTC.

The chain employs TRBV5-1 and TRBJ2-1; the D is unclear. V was shortened by 0 bases and J by 6 bases, with 7 bases between the two germline ends. The CDR3 sequence is 13 residues long. Germline V gene lookup returns CDR1 SGHRS and CDR2 YFSETQ. The CDR3 DNA follows: TGCGCCAGCAGCTTGGCCGGCGTCAATGAGCAGTTCTTC. It translates to CASSLAGVNEQFF.

This sequence joins TRBV6-1 and TRBJ1-5; D gene uncertain. The CDR3 covers 14 residues. Trimming stripped 4 bases from V and 7 bases from J, with 14 bases between. Looked up from germline, CDR1 is MNHNS and CDR2 is SASEGT. CDR3 nucleotides: TGTGCCAGCAGTGTGAATAGGGTTGGGCAGCCCCAGCATTTT. Translation: CASSVNRVGQPQHF.

V and J are TRBV9 and TRBJ1-1; D not resolved. Trimming stripped 2 bases from V and 2 bases from J, with 7 bases between. Germline values: CDR1 SGDLS, CDR2 YYNGEE. This CDR3 contains 13 residues. The chain's CDR3 is CASSVSDNTEAFF. The CDR3 DNA is TGTGCCAGCAGCGTGTCAGATAACACTGAAGCTTTCTTT.

V gene TRBV7-3 combines with J gene TRBJ2-1; D call uncertain. CDR3 size: 15 residues. V lost 6 bases to trimming and J lost 9 bases, with 21 bases between them. In germline, CDR1 is SGHTA, CDR2 FQGTGA. The chain's CDR3 is CASRSPGISLSEQFF. The CDR3 bases are TGTGCCAGCAGGTCCCCTGGAATTTCTCTCAGTGAGCAGTTCTTC.

The V gene is TRBV7-6, the J gene TRBJ2-7, with D possibly being TRBD2 (5 bases). Looked up from germline, CDR1 is SGHVS and CDR2 is FNYEAQ. There are 15 residues in the CDR3. Deletions cut 4 bases from V and 6 bases from J, with 19 bases between. The CDR3 reads CASSSFQDKAGEQYF. The CDR3 DNA follows: TGTGCCAGCAGCTCATTTCAAGACAAGGCGGGCGAGCAGTACTTC. The full variable domain, its missing parts supplied by reference TRBV7-6 and TRBJ2-7, is GAGVSQSPRYKVTKRGQDVALRCDPISGHVSLYWYRQALGQGPEFLTYFNYEAQQDKSGLPNDRFSAERPEGSISTLTIQRTEQRDSAMYRCASSSFQDKAGEQYFGPGTRLTVT.

The chain links TRBV4-1 to TRBJ2-3; 9 positions match TRBD1. Per the germline V gene, CDR1 is MGHRA and CDR2 is YSYEKL. This CDR3 spans 16 amino acids. V shed 0 bases, J shed 2 bases, and the junction held 3 bases outside the gene matches. The CDR3: CASSQDRTGATDTQYF. CDR3 in DNA: TGCGCCAGCAGCCAAGACAGGACAGGGGCCACAGATACGCAGTATTTT.